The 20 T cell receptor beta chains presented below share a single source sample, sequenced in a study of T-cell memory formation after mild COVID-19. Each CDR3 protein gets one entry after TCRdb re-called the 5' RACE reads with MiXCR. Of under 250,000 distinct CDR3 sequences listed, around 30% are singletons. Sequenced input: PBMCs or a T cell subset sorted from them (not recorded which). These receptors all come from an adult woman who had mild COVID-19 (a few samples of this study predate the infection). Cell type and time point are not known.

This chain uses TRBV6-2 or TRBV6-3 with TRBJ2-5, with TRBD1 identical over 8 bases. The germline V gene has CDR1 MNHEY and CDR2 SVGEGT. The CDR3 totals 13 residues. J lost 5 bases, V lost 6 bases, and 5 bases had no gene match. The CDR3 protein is CASRGQVGETQYF. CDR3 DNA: TGTGCCAGCAGGGGACAGGTCGGGGAGACCCAGTACTTC.

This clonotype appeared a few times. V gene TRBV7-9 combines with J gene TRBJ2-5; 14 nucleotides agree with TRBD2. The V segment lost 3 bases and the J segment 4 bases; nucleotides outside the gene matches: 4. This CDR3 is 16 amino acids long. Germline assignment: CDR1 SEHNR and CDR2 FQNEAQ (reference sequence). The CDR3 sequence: CASSLGTSGSIETQYF. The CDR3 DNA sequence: TGTGCCAGCAGCTTGGGGACTAGCGGGAGTATAGAGACCCAGTACTTC. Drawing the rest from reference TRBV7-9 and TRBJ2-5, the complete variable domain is DTGVSQNPRHKITKRGQNVTFRCDPISEHNRLYWYRQTLGQGPEFLTYFQNEAQLEKSRLLSDRFSAERPKGSFSTLEIQRTEQGDSAMYLCASSLGTSGSIETQYFGPGTRLLVL.

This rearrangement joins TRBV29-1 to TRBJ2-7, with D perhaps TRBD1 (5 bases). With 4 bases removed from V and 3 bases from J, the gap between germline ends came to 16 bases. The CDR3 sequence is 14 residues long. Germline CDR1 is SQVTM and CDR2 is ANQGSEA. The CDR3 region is CSVGPGRASYEQYF. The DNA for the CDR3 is TGCAGCGTTGGCCCCGGCAGGGCCAGCTACGAGCAGTACTTC.

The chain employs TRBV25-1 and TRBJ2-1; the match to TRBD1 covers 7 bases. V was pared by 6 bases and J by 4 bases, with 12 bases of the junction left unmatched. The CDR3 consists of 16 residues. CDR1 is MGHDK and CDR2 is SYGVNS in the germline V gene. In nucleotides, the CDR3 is TGTGCCAGCAGGGTGGGACAGCCTTCTTTGTACAATGAGCAGTTCTTC. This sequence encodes CASRVGQPSLYNEQFF.

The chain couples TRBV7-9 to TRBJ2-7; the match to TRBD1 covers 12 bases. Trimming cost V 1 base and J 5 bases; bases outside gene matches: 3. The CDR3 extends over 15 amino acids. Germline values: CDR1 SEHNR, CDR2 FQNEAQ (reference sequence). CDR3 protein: CASSLGDRGHHEQYF. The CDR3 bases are TGTGCCAGCAGCTTAGGGGACAGGGGGCACCACGAGCAGTACTTC.

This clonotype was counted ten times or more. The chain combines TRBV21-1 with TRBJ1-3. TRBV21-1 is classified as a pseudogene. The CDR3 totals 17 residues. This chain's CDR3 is CASSKSGTANSGNTIYF. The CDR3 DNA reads TGTGCCAGCAGCAAGAGTGGGACGGCAAACTCTGGAAACACCATATATTTT.

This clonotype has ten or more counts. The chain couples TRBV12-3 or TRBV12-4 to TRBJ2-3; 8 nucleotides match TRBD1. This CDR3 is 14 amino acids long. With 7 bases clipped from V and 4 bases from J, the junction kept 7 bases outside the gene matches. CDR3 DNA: TGTGCCAGCACTGGGTCAGGGGGCGCAGATACGCAGTATTTT. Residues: CASTGSGGADTQYF.

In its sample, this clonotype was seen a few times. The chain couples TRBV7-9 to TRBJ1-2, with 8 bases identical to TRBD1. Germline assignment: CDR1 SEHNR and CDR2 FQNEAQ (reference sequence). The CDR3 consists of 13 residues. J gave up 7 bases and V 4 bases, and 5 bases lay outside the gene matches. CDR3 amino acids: CASSSTTGGGYTF. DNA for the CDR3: TGTGCCAGCAGCTCCACCACAGGGGGTGGCTACACCTTC. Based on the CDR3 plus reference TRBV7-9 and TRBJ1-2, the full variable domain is DTGVSQNPRHKITKRGQNVTFRCDPISEHNRLYWYRQTLGQGPEFLTYFQNEAQLEKSRLLSDRFSAERPKGSFSTLEIQRTEQGDSAMYLCASSSTTGGGYTFGSGTRLTVV.

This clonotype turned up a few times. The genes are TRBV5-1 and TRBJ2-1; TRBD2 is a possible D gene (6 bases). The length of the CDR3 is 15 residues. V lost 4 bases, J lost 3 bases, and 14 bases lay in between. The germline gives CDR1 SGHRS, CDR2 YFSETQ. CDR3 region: CASSPPKAGYNEQFF. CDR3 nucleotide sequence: TGCGCCAGCAGCCCACCCAAAGCGGGCTACAATGAGCAGTTCTTC.

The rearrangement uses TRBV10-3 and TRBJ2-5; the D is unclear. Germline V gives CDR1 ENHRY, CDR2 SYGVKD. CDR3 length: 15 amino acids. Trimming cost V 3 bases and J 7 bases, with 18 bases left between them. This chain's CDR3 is CAISESPVTIGTQYF. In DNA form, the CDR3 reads TGTGCCATCAGTGAAAGCCCCGTCACGATCGGGACCCAGTACTTC.

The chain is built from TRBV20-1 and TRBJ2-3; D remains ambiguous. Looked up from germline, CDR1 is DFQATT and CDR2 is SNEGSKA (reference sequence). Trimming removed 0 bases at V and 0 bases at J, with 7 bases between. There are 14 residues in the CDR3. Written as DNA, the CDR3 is TGCAGTGCTAGAGATGCCAGAAGCACAGATACGCAGTATTTT. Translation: CSARDARSTDTQYF.

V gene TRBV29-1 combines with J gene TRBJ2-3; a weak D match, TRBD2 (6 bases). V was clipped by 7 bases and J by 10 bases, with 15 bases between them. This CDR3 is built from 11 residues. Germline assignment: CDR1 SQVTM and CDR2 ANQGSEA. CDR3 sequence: CSDELGGAQYF. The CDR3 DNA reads TGCAGCGACGAGCTCGGGGGTGCGCAGTATTTT.

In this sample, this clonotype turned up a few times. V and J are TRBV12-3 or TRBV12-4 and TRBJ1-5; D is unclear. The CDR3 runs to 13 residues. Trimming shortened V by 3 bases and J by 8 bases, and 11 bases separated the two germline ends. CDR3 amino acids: CASSLSGPEPQHF. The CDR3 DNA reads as TGTGCCAGCAGTTTGTCCGGCCCAGAGCCCCAGCATTTT.

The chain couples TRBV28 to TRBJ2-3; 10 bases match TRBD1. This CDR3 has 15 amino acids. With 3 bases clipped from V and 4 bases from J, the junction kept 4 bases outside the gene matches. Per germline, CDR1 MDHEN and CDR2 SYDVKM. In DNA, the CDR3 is TGTGCCAGCAGTTTGACAGGGGGCGCCGCAGATACGCAGTATTTT. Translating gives CASSLTGGAADTQYF. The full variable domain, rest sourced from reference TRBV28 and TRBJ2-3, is DVKVTQSSRYLVKRTGEKVFLECVQDMDHENMFWYRQDPGLGLRLIYFSYDVKMKEKGDIPEGYSVSREKKERFSLILESASTNQTSMYLCASSLTGGAADTQYFGPGTRLTVL.

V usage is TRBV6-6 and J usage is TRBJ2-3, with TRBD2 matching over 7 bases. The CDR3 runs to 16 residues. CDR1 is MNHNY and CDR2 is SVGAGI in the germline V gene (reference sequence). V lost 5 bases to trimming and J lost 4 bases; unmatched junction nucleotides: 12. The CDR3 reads CASSRSGTTGADTQYF. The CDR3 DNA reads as TGTGCCAGCAGTCGATCCGGGACTACGGGCGCAGATACGCAGTATTTT.

CDR3 amino acids: CASSLVSGTGWDEQFF. The CDR3 DNA follows: TGTGCCAGCAGCTTAGTCTCCGGGACAGGGTGGGATGAGCAGTTCTTC. This rearrangement joins TRBV7-8 to TRBJ2-1; 9 bases align to TRBD1. Germline assignment: CDR1 SGHVS and CDR2 FQNEAQ. This CDR3 has 16 amino acids. Trimming took 1 base from V and 8 from J; bases not matched to a gene: 9.

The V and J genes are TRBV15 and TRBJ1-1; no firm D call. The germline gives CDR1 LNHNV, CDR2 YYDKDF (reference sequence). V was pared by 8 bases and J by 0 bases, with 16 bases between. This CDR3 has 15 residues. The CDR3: CATDPGQTLNTEAFF. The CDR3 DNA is TGTGCCACCGATCCTGGGCAAACCCTGAACACTGAAGCTTTCTTT.

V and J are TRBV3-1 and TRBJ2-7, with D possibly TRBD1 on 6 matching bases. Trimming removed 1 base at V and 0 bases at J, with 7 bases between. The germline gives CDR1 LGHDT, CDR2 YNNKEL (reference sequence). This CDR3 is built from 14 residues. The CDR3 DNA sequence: TGTGCCAGCAGCCAAGGGACAGTCTCCTACGAGCAGTACTTC. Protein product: CASSQGTVSYEQYF.

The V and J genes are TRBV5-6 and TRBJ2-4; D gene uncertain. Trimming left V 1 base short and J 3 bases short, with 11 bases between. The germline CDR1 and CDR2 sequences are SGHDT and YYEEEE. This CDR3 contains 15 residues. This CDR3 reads CASSLYWAGKNIQYF. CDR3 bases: TGTGCCAGCAGCTTGTATTGGGCCGGCAAAAACATTCAGTACTTC.

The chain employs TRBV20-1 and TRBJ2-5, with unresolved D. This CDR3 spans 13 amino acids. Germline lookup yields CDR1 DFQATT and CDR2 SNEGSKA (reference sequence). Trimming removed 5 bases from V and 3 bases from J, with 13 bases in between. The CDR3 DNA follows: TGCAGTGCTCTCCCTCTGGATAAAGAGACCCAGTACTTC. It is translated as CSALPLDKETQYF.